This T cell receptor beta chain emerged from a study of blood T cell repertoires in COVID-19. Here immunoSEQ multiplex PCR was the method, and the copy in TCRdb shows in-frame clones only, minus some. The sample has a few hundred thousand clones, more than 80% seen once. This CDR3 spans 15 amino acids. The ends were cut back, 0 bases at V and 0 bases at J, with 6 bases in the middle. CDR1 and CDR2 from the germline V gene are LGHNA and YNFKEQ. The chain joins TRBV4-2 to TRBJ1-3; no reliable D call. The sample consisted of peripheral blood. This sequence was found in a woman aged 25 to 39 with active or convalescent COVID-19. CDR3 amino acids: CASSQDPGSGNTIYF. CDR3 DNA sequence: TGTGCCAGCAGCCAAGACCCGGGCTCTGGAAACACCATATATTTT.